The clone carrying this T cell receptor beta chain was seen a few times. Antigen: not known. A second PCR, run for about 7 to 11 cycles, used a sample-barcoded 5' primer plus a J-beta primer mix. Each sample yielded at least 2.5 million CDR3-containing paired-end reads. TCRdb reprocessed the 5' RACE reads with MiXCR, giving one entry per CDR3 protein. The data show about 620,000 distinct CDR3 sequences, with around 20% seen just once and 3.6% held by the top ten. The entry originates in a study of blood T cells in healthy people across ages. General observations from the study: Donor CMV infection status was unknown, possibly confounding age-related changes in expanded clonotypes.

Trimming took 2 bases from V and 0 from J, leaving 13 bases between them. CDR3 length equals 17 residues. The V gene's germline CDR1 is MNHEY and CDR2 SVGEGT. This clonotype was obtained from a man in his 70s in good health. The chain links TRBV6-2 or TRBV6-3 to TRBJ2-2, with a tentative D call TRBD2 (5 bases). Sequenced material: blood. CDR3 sequence (DNA): TGTGCCAGCAGTTACCCGAATACTAGATCGAACACCGGGGAGCTGTTTTTT. Protein: CASSYPNTRSNTGELFF.